Sequencing of this TCR beta chain was carried out in a study of blood T cell repertoires in COVID-19. Study-level information: From the United States, Italy and Spain came samples of acute and convalescent COVID-19. Sample material is recorded as cDNA or gDNA derived from T cells, B-cell-depleted T cells, or PBMCs.

Original data processing: Amplifying reference gene primers gave estimates of nucleated cell counts. Produced via immunoSEQ multiplex PCR; TCRdb's table is partial and in-frame only. V, J and clone size are those of that table, while D and trimming were read from the DNA. The sample yields about 42,000 clones, approximately 90% seen once. The CDR3 consists of 17 residues. Trimming took 5 bases from V and 4 from J; bases not matched to a gene: 13. The V gene's germline CDR1 is SGHAT and CDR2 FQNNGV. The chain employs TRBV11-2 and TRBJ2-3; 9 nucleotides line up with TRBD2. Sequenced input: peripheral blood. The receptor was isolated from a woman older than 75 in a cohort sampled during active or convalescent COVID-19. The CDR3 DNA follows: TGTGCCAGCAGCCCCTCCCTTCCGGGACTAGCTCCAGATACGCAGTATTTT. Protein product: CASSPSLPGLAPDTQYF.